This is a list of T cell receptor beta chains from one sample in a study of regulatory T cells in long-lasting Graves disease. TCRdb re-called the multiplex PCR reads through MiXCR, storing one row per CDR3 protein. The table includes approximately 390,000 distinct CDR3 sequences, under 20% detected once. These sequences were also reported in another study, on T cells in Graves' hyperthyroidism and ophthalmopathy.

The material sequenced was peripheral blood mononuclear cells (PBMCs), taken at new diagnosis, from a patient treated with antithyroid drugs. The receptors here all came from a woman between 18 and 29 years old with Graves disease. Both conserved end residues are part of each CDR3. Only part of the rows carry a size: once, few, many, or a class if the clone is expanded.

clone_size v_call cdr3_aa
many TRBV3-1 CASSHAAGVSSGELFF
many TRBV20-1 CSARGGTSVRETQYF
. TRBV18 CASSRRTGEETQYF
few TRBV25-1 CASSDPAGTGIMNEQFF
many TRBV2 CASSEVAFMRYTF
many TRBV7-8 CASSLAGLASYNEQFF
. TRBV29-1 CSARGGSGTEAFF
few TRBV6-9 CASSYIAGPGELFF
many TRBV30 CAWRQVDGYTF
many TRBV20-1 CSAVITGGGTQYF
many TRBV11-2 CASSRQGPSYEQYF
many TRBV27 CASSLNTGASGEGTQYF
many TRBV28 CASSFGGRAYEQYF
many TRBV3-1 CASSQGQLYGYTF
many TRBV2 CASSRSPPAGSGGSTDTQYF
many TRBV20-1 CSAEPTTPFASGYTF
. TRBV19 CASSVGTFSGNTIYF
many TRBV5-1 CASSQTQGRGTEAFF
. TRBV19 CASSIGLPTGRGDTQYF
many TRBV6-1 CASSLRTSGRGYYNTGELFF
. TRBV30 CAWREPGLKLEQFF
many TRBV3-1 CASSLSRANNEQFF
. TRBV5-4 CASSSMAFQETQYF
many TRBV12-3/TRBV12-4 CASSLAPGGVNQPQHF
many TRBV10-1 CASSDWGLPRGDTEAFF